This record covers a single T cell receptor (beta chain). Its target antigen remains unknown. Per-nucleotide qualities are absent, and no much larger clonotype sits a single base away. TCRbeta CDR3 regions were amplified from genomic DNA using the immunoSEQ Assay, a bias-controlled multiplex PCR. Per the authors' processing: Within the assay, amplification of reference gene primers was used to estimate how many nucleated cells each sample contained. To quantify the absolute abundance of each unique TCRbeta CDR3 rearrangement, sequence reads were collapsed and filtered. For each sample, productive Simpson clonality was calculated by taking the square root of Simpson's diversity index across productive rearrangements. In TCRdb, the immuneACCESS table is reduced to in-frame sequences with V and J assigned. These tables do not hold every clone; where another copy was compared, an unresolved V gene accounts for under half, and the others remain unexplained. V, J and clone size were drawn from that table, and D and trimming were deduced from the DNA. The sample data list some 250,000 clones, and roughly 87% of these were observed just once. Roughly 0.8% of the sample is held by the ten biggest clonotypes.

Whole blood was collected in K2EDTA tubes by collaborating institutions according to the institutions' own protocols. Collaborator samples were shipped for TCRbeta analysis as frozen whole blood, isolated PBMCs, or DNA extracted from either sample type. Counted from cysteine to phenylalanine, this CDR3 has 15 amino acids. CDR3 DNA is the only sequence kept; it has 45 bases, read in frame from the first base. The germline V gene (reference sequence) sets CDR1 to LNHDA and CDR2 to SQIVND. V drops 1 base and J drops 9 bases, leaving 16 bases in between. These data originate in a study of blood T cell repertoires in COVID-19 (dated by TCRdb to 2020 to 2021). For context, the study as a whole: Samples covering the acute and convalescent phases of COVID-19 were provided by collaborators in the United States, Italy and Spain. The repertoires were released in a freely available public database meant as a resource for research on the immune response to SARS-CoV-2. A de-identified subject ID, COVID-19 status, age in years and sex were almost always included in the sample metadata. Where HLA class I and class II types were available, the types were taken from metadata supplied by the sample provider, not from assay-based typing. The dataset comprised deeply sampled blood TCRbeta repertoires from subjects exposed to, actively infected with, or recovered from COVID-19. Samples were obtained from the ongoing ImmuneRACE study (first 160 participants) and from 1,254 subjects provided by 6 global collaborators. The material from the prospective study consisted of cDNA or gDNA derived from T cells, B-cell-depleted T cells, or PBMCs.

Study-wide conclusions, independent of this receptor: The quantity of clinical and demographic metadata differed by source and by participant and was supplied without curation.

Sequencing input: peripheral blood. The TCR sequence derives from a woman aged 30 to 39 with acute or convalescent COVID-19. Recombination joined TRBV19 with TRBJ1-5, and the D gene may be TRBD1, 6 bases matching. The DNA sequence is given as TGTGCCAGTAGTATAGCGGGGGGCTCCGATCGGCCCCAGCATTTT. This encodes CASSIAGGSDRPQHF.